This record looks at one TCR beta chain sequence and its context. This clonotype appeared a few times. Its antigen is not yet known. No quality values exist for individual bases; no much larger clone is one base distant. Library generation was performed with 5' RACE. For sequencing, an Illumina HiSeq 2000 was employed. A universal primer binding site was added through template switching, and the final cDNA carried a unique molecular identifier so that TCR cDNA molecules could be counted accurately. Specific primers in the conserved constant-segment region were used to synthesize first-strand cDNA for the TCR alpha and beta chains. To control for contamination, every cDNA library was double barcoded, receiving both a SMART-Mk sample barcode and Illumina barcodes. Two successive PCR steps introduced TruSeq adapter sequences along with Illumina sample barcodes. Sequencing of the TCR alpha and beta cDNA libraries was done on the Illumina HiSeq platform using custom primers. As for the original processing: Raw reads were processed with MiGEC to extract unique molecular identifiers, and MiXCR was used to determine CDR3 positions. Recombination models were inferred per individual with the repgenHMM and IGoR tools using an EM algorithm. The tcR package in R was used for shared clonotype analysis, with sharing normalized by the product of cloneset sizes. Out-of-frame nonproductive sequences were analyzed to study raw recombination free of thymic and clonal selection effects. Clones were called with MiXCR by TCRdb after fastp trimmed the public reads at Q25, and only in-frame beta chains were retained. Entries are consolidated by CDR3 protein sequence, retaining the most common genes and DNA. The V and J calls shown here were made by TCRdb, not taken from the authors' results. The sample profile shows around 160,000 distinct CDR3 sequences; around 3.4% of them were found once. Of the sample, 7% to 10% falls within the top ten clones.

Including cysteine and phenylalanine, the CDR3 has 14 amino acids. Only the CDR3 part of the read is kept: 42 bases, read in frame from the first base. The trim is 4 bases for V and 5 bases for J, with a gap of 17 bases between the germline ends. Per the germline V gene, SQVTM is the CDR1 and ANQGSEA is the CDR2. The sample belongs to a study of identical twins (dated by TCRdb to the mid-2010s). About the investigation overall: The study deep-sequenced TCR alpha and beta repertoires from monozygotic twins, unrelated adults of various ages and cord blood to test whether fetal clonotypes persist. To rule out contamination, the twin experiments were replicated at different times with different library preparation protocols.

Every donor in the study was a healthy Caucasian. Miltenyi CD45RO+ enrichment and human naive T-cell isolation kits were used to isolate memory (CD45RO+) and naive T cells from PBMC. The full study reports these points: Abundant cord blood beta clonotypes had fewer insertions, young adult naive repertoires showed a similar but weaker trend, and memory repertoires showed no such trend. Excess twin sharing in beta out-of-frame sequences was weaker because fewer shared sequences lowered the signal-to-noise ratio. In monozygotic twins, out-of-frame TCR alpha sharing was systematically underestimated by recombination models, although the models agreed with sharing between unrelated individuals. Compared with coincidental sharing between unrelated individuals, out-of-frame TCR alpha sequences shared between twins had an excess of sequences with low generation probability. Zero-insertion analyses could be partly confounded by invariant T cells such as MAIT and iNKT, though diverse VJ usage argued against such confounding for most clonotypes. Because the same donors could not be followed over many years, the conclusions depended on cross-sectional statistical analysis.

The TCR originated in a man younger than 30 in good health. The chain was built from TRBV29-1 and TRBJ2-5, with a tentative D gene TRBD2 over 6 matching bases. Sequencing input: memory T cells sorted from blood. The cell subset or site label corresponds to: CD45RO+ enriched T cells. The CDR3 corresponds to CSVATGGGRETQYF. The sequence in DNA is TGCAGCGTTGCAACTGGGGGAGGTAGGGAGACCCAGTACTTC.